This T cell receptor beta chain came from a study of T cells in Graves' hyperthyroidism and ophthalmopathy. On the study more broadly: Peripheral blood was collected at initial diagnosis, before any treatment.

Amplified TCR beta CDR3 regions derived from RNA transcripts. With the HTBI primer set, the TCR CDR3 went through a first round of RT-PCR. A single record per CDR3 protein comes from TCRdb applying MiXCR to the multiplex PCR reads. The data contain 690,000 or so distinct CDR3 sequences, roughly a sixth of them seen just once; the ten biggest clones take up over 15%. V lost 6 bases to trimming and J lost 3 bases; unmatched junction nucleotides: 10. Germline V lookup: CDR1 ENHRY, CDR2 SYGVKD. The CDR3 spans 15 residues. Exclusion followed for patients with uncontrolled infection, other autoimmune disease, pregnancy or lactation. Initially, at the first diagnosis of hyperthyroidism and before any ophthalmopathy symptoms, blood was sampled. Source material for PBMCs was 10 ml fresh peripheral blood.

The rearrangement uses TRBV10-3 and TRBJ1-1, with 7 positions matching TRBD1. The receptor comes from a woman in her forties or fifties with Graves' hyperthyroidism that later progressed to Graves' ophthalmopathy. The sequenced sample consisted of blood. The CDR3 nucleotides read TGTGCCATCAGCGCCGGGACAGAGGAGGACACTGAAGCTTTCTTT. Translation gives CAISAGTEEDTEAFF.